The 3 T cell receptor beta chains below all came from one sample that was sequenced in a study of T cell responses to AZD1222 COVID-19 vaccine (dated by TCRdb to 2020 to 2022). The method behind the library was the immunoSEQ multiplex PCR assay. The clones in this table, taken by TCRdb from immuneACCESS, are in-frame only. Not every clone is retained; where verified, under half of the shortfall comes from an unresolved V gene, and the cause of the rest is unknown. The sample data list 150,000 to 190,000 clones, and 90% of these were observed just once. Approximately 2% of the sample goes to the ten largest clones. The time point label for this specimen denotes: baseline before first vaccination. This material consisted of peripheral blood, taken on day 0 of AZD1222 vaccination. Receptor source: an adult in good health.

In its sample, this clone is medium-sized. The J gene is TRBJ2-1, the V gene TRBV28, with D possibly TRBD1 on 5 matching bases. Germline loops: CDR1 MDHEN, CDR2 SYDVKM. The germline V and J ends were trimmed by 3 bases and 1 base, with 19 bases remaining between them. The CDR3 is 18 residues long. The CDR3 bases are TGTGCCAGCAGTTTTCGAGAAAGTGACAGAGTATCCTACAATGAGCAGTTCTTC. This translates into CASSFRESDRVSYNEQFF.

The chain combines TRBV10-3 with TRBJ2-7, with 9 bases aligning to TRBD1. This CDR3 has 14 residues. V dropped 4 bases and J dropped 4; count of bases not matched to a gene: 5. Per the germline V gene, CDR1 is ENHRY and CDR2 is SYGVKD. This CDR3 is CAISAGQGFYEQYF. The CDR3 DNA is TGTGCCATCAGTGCGGGACAGGGCTTTTACGAGCAGTACTTC.

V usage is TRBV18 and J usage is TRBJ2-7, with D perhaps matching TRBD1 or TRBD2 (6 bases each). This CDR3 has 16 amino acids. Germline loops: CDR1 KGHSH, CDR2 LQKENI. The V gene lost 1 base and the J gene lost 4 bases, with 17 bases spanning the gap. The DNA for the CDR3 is TGTGCCAGCTCACCACGCGGGACACCGGAAGGATACGAGCAGTACTTC. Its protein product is CASSPRGTPEGYEQYF.